The 26 T cell receptor beta chains below were found in one sample sequenced in a study of tumor-infiltrating lymphocytes in primary liver carcinoma (dated by TCRdb to the late 2010s). Total RNA and DNA were co-extracted without cell sorting from approximately 22-30 mg of bulk tissue using the AllPrep DNA/RNA mini kit. TCRdb lists the instrument as Illumina HiSeq 2500. A constant-region primer and ProtoScript II reverse transcriptase were used to reverse-transcribe TCRbeta-specific cDNA from around 530 ng total RNA. TCRbeta libraries were built with three nested multiplex PCR rounds, a slightly modified ARM-PCR procedure. Multiplex TRBV1-TRBV30 forward primers and a Cbeta reverse primer were used in the first two PCR rounds, each of which was run for approximately 11 cycles. TCRdb reworked the public reads: Q25 trimming with fastp, MiXCR clone assembly, productive beta chains retained. Rows matching on CDR3 protein sequence are summarized as one entry with the most common DNA and genes. For this sample the table gives 35,000 to 40,000 distinct CDR3 sequences, of which roughly 75% were detected only once. The biggest ten clones account for more than 35% of the sample.

Sequencing input: tumor-adjacent normal liver tissue. These TCRs come from a man aged 40-50 years with primary liver carcinoma and hepatitis B virus infection.

In the case of this clonotype: Given the absence of the conserved phenylalanine or tryptophan at the CDR3 end, a read error is likely. The J gene is TRBJ2-7, the V gene TRBV11-1; D is possibly TRBD1 (6 bases). Trimming cost V 5 bases and J 3 bases, with 14 bases left between them. The CDR3 extends over 14 amino acids. In germline, CDR1 is SGHAT, CDR2 FQDESV (reference sequence). As DNA, the CDR3 is TGTGCCAGCAGCCCTGGACAGCGATTCTACGAGCAGTACTCA. Translated: CASSPGQRFYEQYS.

The J gene is TRBJ2-3, the V gene TRBV6-1; 15 bases are shared with TRBD2. CDR3 length: 15 residues. The germline CDR1 and CDR2 sequences are MNHNS and SASEGT. V gave up 7 bases and J gave up 4 bases; unmatched junction bases: 3. Here the CDR3 reads CASTGLAGGPDTQYF. Written as DNA, the CDR3 is TGTGCCAGCACTGGACTAGCGGGAGGGCCAGATACGCAGTATTTT.

Comment on this clonotype: The junction does not match germline at one end; this may be a read error. The V call is TRBV28, the J call TRBJ1-1; 7 bases are shared with TRBD1. This CDR3 region has 15 residues. Germline V gives CDR1 MDHEN, CDR2 SYDVKM. The CDR3 bases are TGTGCCAGCAGTACCCCGACAGGGCCGGACACTGAAGCCTTCTTT. Translating gives CASSTPTGPDTEAFF.

The rearrangement uses TRBV9 and TRBJ1-5; no clear D gene. CDR3 size: 13 residues. CDR1 and CDR2 from the germline V gene are SGDLS and YYNGEE. V lost 0 bases to trimming and J lost 9 bases, with 10 bases between them. CDR3 residues: CASSVGVLPPQHF. CDR3 DNA sequence: TGTGCCAGCAGCGTAGGTGTGTTGCCGCCCCAGCATTTT.

As to this clonotype: The final CDR3 position lacks the conserved phenylalanine or tryptophan, pointing to a likely read error. V and J are TRBV6-2 or TRBV6-3 and TRBJ2-7; 10 bases match TRBD2. This CDR3 has 14 amino acids. CDR1 and CDR2 from the germline V gene are MNHEY and SVGEGT. Germline trimming cut 7 bases from V and 2 bases from J; bases unmatched to any gene: 5. In nucleotides, the CDR3 is TGTGCCAGCAAAGGGACTAGCGAAACCTACGAGCAGTACCTC. Translated, it gives CASKGTSETYEQYL.

This chain connects TRBV6-2 or TRBV6-3 to TRBJ2-2, with a weak D call TRBD2 (5 bases). V was trimmed by 6 bases and J by 2 bases, leaving 22 bases between them. Germline V CDR1 and CDR2: MNHEY, SVGEGT. The length of the CDR3 is 18 residues. The DNA for the CDR3 is TGTGCCAGCAGCCACATAGGGATTCGACTAACCAACACCGGGGAGCTGTTTTTT. Protein: CASSHIGIRLTNTGELFF.

In regard to this clonotype: At one end, the junction sequence differs from germline, possibly due to a read error. This chain uses TRBV9 with TRBJ1-3; D is uncertain. Germline CDR1 is SGDLS and CDR2 is YYNGEE. The CDR3 covers 16 residues. The DNA for the CDR3 is TGTGCCAGTAGCGTAGATCCGGGTGACTCTGGAAACACCATACATTTT. This sequence encodes CASSVDPGDSGNTIHF. Supplemented by reference TRBV9 and TRBJ1-3, the full variable domain reads DSGVTQTPKHLITATGQRVTLRCSPRSGDLSVYWYQQSLDQGLQFLIQYYNGEERAKGNILERFSAQQFPDLHSELNLSSLELGDSALYFCASSVDPGDSGNTIHFGEGSWLTVV.

By share, this clonotype ranks as medium-sized. This chain joins TRBV7-8 and TRBJ2-3; D may be TRBD2 (6 bases). Trimming pared 5 bases from V and 2 bases from J, leaving 11 bases between. The length of the CDR3 is 14 residues. CDR1 is SGHVS and CDR2 is FQNEAQ in the germline V gene. CDR3 DNA sequence: TGTGCCAGCAGCATTAGCGGATACACAGATACGCAGTATTTT. Translating gives CASSISGYTDTQYF.

The V gene is TRBV12-3 or TRBV12-4, the J gene TRBJ2-1; D ambiguous. The CDR3 is 15 amino acids. The ends were cut back, 2 bases at V and 6 bases at J, with 14 bases in the middle. CDR3 sequence reads: CASSLWVLLFNEQFF. The DNA of the CDR3 is TGTGCCAGCAGTTTATGGGTGCTCCTGTTCAATGAGCAGTTCTTC.

Concerning this clonotype: No conserved phenylalanine or tryptophan is present at the end of the CDR3, so a read error is the likely explanation. The DNA is left out, because the CDR3 cannot be placed on it with certainty; the CDR3 is given as TCRdb lists it. The chain links TRBV29-1 to TRBJ1-1. Germline loops: CDR1 SQVTM, CDR2 ANQGSEA. Counting both end residues, the CDR3 totals 15 amino acids. CDR3 residues: CSVEAGWGMNTEASY.

Points on this clonotype: A junction boundary mismatches the germline segment, possibly from a read error. This chain connects TRBV6-2 or TRBV6-3 to TRBJ2-1; 8 positions agree with TRBD2. There are 13 residues in the CDR3. The germline V gene encodes CDR1 MNHEY and CDR2 SVGEGT. CDR3 region: CTSRTSWRTEQFF. The CDR3 DNA reads as TGTACCAGCAGGACTAGCTGGAGAACTGAGCAGTTCTTC.

By its share, this clonotype is medium-sized (0.01 to 0.1%). This rearrangement joins TRBV5-1 to TRBJ1-4; 7 bases match TRBD1. The CDR3 has 14 residues. J lost 5 bases, V lost 4 bases, and 5 bases had no gene match. Germline CDR1 SGHRS, CDR2 YFSETQ. CDR3 nucleotides: TGCGCCAGCAGCGAGGGACAGAGGAATGAAAAACTGTTTTTT. It encodes CASSEGQRNEKLFF.

This clonotype has just a few counts. This chain links TRBV19 with TRBJ1-5; 9 positions match TRBD1. V trimming: 2 bases; J trimming: 2 bases; junction bases outside the gene matches: 16. CDR3 length: 20 residues. Germline CDR1 is LNHDA and CDR2 is SQIVND (reference sequence). The CDR3 reads CASSIFSGTGRLMGNQPQHF. DNA for the CDR3: TGTGCCAGTAGTATATTCTCCGGGACAGGGCGGCTTATGGGCAATCAGCCCCAGCATTTT.

The sample holds many counts of this clonotype. The chain combines TRBV30 with TRBJ2-3; 11 nucleotides match TRBD2. The CDR3 has 14 amino acids. Trimming cost V 1 base and J 4 bases; bases outside gene matches: 1. Looked up from germline, CDR1 is GTSNPN and CDR2 is SVGIG (reference sequence). DNA of the CDR3: TGTGCCTGGAGTGGACTAGCGGGACCAGATACGCAGTATTTT. It is translated as CAWSGLAGPDTQYF.

This clonotype was detected only once. The gene calls are TRBV11-2 and TRBJ2-5, with no clear D. V was cut by 5 bases and J by 2 bases, with 12 bases left in between. The CDR3 totals 14 residues. Per germline, CDR1 SGHAT and CDR2 FQNNGV. This CDR3 is CASSQCGCQETQYF. The CDR3 nucleotides are TGTGCCAGCAGCCAATGCGGCTGTCAAGAGACCCAGTACTTC.

The chain joins TRBV14 to TRBJ2-1, with D uncertain. This CDR3 has 16 amino acids. V lost 6 bases and J lost 5, with 20 bases in between. CDR1 and CDR2 (germline): SGHDN, FVKESK. The CDR3 region is CASSDVAGWVNNEQFF. DNA for the CDR3: TGTGCCAGCAGTGACGTAGCTGGGTGGGTAAACAATGAGCAGTTCTTC.

For this clonotype: Given the absence of the conserved phenylalanine or tryptophan at the CDR3 end, a read error is likely. The gene calls are TRBV29-1 and TRBJ2-3; 7 nucleotides agree with TRBD2. V shed 4 bases and J 1 base; nucleotides not matched to a gene: 8. Germline V lookup: CDR1 SQVTM, CDR2 ANQGSEA. The CDR3 loop spans 15 amino acids. The CDR3: CSVAGLVGRTDTQYS. Here the CDR3 DNA reads TGCAGCGTTGCAGGACTAGTGGGGCGCACAGATACGCAGTATTCT.

Relative to its sample, this clonotype is large. This chain uses TRBV29-1 with TRBJ1-1; 8 positions agree with TRBD1. CDR1 and CDR2 from the germline V gene are SQVTM and ANQGSEA. The V and J ends lost 7 bases and 1 base, in that order; junction bases with no gene match: 11. The CDR3 consists of 15 residues. CDR3 region: CSGGQEGYQNTEAFF. Here the CDR3 DNA reads TGCAGCGGGGGACAGGAAGGCTATCAGAACACTGAAGCTTTCTTT.

Regarding this clonotype: A junction boundary mismatches the germline segment, possibly from a read error. The genes are TRBV7-2 and TRBJ2-5; D is unresolved. The CDR3 loop spans 14 amino acids. Germline loops: CDR1 SGHTA, CDR2 FQGNSA. This chain's CDR3 is CASSISAGQETQNF. CDR3 DNA sequence: TGTGCCAGCAGCATATCCGCTGGCCAAGAGACCCAGAACTTC. The whole variable domain, filled in from reference TRBV7-2 and TRBJ2-5, reads GAGVSQSPSNKVTEKGKDVELRCDPISGHTALYWYRQSLGQGLEFLIYFQGNSAPDKSGLPSDRFSAERTGGSVSTLTIQRTQQEDSAVYLCASSISAGQETQNFGPGTRLLVL.

Points on this clonotype: One end of the junction fails to match germline, which may point to a read error. The chain carries TRBV12-3 or TRBV12-4 and TRBJ1-3; D is possibly TRBD1 (5 bases). This CDR3 spans 16 amino acids. The CDR3 loop reads CASSFAGELSGNTIYF. DNA for the CDR3: TGTGCCAGCAGTTTTGCGGGGGAACTCTCTGGAAACACCATATATTTC.

Worth noting for this clonotype: A read error may produce the germline difference seen at one junction end. The gene calls are TRBV29-1 and TRBJ2-7; the D gene is possibly TRBD2 (7 bases). This CDR3 has 14 amino acids. Germline CDR1 SQVTM, CDR2 ANQGSEA. The CDR3 coding sequence is TGCAGCGATGAAGGAGTGGGGAGGGGGTACGAGCAGTACTTC. This sequence encodes CSDEGVGRGYEQYF.

Judged by abundance, this clonotype is medium-sized (0.01 to 0.1%). The V and J genes are TRBV4-1 and TRBJ2-5; 9 bases map to TRBD1. Germline V lookup: CDR1 MGHRA, CDR2 YSYEKL. The V segment lost 1 base and the J segment 4 bases; nucleotides outside the gene matches: 7. This CDR3 comprises 16 residues. The CDR3 sequence is CASSQGDRGLIETQYF. For the CDR3, the DNA is TGCGCCAGCAGCCAAGGAGACAGGGGGTTGATAGAGACCCAGTACTTC.

This clonotype came up once. The junction departs from germline at one end; a sequencing error may be responsible. J is TRBJ2-3 and V is TRBV29-1, with D maybe TRBD2 (5 bases). The CDR3 has 11 residues. Germline V gives CDR1 SQVTM, CDR2 ANQGSEA. DNA of the CDR3: TGTAGCGTTGGGTCTTCAGATACGCAGTATTTT. This sequence encodes CSVGSSDTQYF.

This clonotype showed up just once. The CDR3 does not end in the conserved phenylalanine or tryptophan, so this is likely a read error. This rearrangement joins TRBV12-3 or TRBV12-4 to TRBJ2-1; D assignment may be TRBD1 or TRBD2 (6 bases each). The V end lost 6 bases, the J end lost 8 bases, and 14 bases lay between the germline ends. The CDR3 is 13 residues long. DNA for the CDR3: TGTGCCAGCAGCCAGGGGTGGAGGGATGAGCAGTTCATC. It codes for CASSQGWRDEQFI.

This clonotype was found many times. The chain uses TRBV10-3 and TRBJ2-6; no clear D gene. V was pared by 2 bases and J by 0 bases, with 5 bases between. Per germline, CDR1 ENHRY and CDR2 SYGVKD. The CDR3 runs to 15 residues. The CDR3 nucleotides read TGTGCCATCAGTGAGGGGATCTCTGGGGCCAACGTCCTGACTTTC. Protein: CAISEGISGANVLTF.

As concerns this clonotype: No conserved phenylalanine or tryptophan ends this CDR3, so it is likely a read error. This chain uses TRBV6-2 or TRBV6-3 with TRBJ2-7, with unresolved D. From germline, CDR1 is MNHEY and CDR2 SVGEGT. This CDR3 is built from 14 residues. V lost 5 bases, J lost 2 bases, and 13 bases lay in between. CDR3 amino acids: CASSQKTEPYEQYL. CDR3 nucleotides: TGTGCCAGCAGTCAAAAGACTGAGCCCTACGAGCAGTACTTA.